This T cell receptor (beta chain) was retrieved from a study of blood T cell repertoires in COVID-19. At the level of the study: The United States, Italy and Spain supplied acute and convalescent COVID-19 samples. PBMCs, B-cell-depleted T cells, or T cells were the source of the cDNA or gDNA that made up the material.

Authors' processing steps: Nucleated cell number was recorded as an estimate derived from reference gene primer amplification. Sequencing was performed with immunoSEQ multiplex PCR; in TCRdb, only in-frame clones are kept and a portion is missing. V and J calls and clone size come straight from that table; D and trimming were deduced from the DNA. The repertoire holds 100,000 to 120,000 clones, with nearly 90% as singletons. This CDR3 has 16 amino acids. The TCR originated in a human donor in a cohort sampled during active COVID-19. The V and J genes are TRBV21-1 and TRBJ2-5; no DNA check was done on the table's D call, TRBD2. TRBV21-1 is deemed a pseudogene. Sequencing was done on a sample of peripheral blood. This CDR3 is CASSNKGLGVRETQYF. CDR3 DNA: TGTGCCAGCAGCAATAAGGGACTAGGGGTTCGGGAGACCCAGTACTTC.